This T cell receptor beta chain was identified during a study of T cell responses to AZD1222 COVID-19 vaccine (dated by TCRdb to the early 2020s). Background on the whole study: A total of more than 230 trial participants underwent TCR sequencing, of whom nearly 210 had received two doses of AZD1222 and approximately 25 had received two doses of the MenACWY control vaccine. Trial participants were enrolled into age subgroups of 18-55, 56-69 and 70-plus years, which contained about 150, 28 and 57 TCR-sequenced participants, respectively.

The germline V gene encodes CDR1 SGHKS and CDR2 YYEKEE (reference sequence). Relative to germline, V is missing 5 bases and J is missing 8 bases, with 7 bases of the junction outside any gene match. The CDR3 holds 13 amino acids from the cysteine to the phenylalanine. Just CDR3 DNA is preserved here, 39 bases in frame from base 1. The full study reports these points: Because no day 14 peak-response samples were available, repertoires were characterized only after the peak T cell response. Vaccine-associated CD4 TCRs spanned the whole spike protein, with dominant responses in regions 160-218 and 743-854. Nearly half of unique spike-specific TCRs reportedly recognized epitopes outside regions mutated in the B.1.351 and B.1.1.7 variants. After two AZD1222 doses, both the breadth and the depth of spike-specific TCRs were significantly higher than at day 0 and than in MenACWY recipients. Participants were mostly white British, with more females than males. The authors suggested clonal diversity may have been underestimated. Conclusions about previously exposed vaccinees are limited, since just six or seven AZD1222 recipients were seropositive for SARS-CoV-2 at baseline. In the small 56-69-year group, the increase in depth fell short of significance, most likely because of low power.

What this sample's time point label stands for: about 28 days (+/-7) after the second vaccine dose. AZD1222 recipients with second doses at about 4 weeks or about 12 weeks were pooled, because spike-specific TCR depth and breadth did not differ between schedules. Samples from vaccinated people were obtained from the UK trials COV001 and COV002, which included a single-blind randomized controlled phase 2/3 trial of AZD1222 (ChAdOx1 nCoV-19) in healthy adults. For TCRbeta chain sequencing, PBMC samples from trial participants were taken at day 0 and at day 28 after the second dose. The CDR3 regions of human TCRbeta chains were subjected to immunosequencing. The paper's processing steps were these. TCRs in the repertoires were matched against a reference library of SARS-CoV-2-specific TCRs that had been generated with the MIRA antigen-specificity platform. Breadth meant the fraction of unique TCRs that were SARS-CoV-2-associated, whereas depth meant the fraction of total T cells that were SARS-CoV-2-associated. Each spike-specific TCR was assigned to its reactive spike region and to a CD4 or CD8 class using the MIRA data. Log10-transformed breadth and depth values were compared by one-way ANOVA with Sidak's multiple comparisons tests. TCRdb carries this immuneACCESS record with in-frame sequences only. Its versions omit some clonotypes, under half of them owing to an unresolved V gene in the studies checked, with the rest unexplained. V, J and clone size derive from that table, while D and trimming were established from the DNA sequence. The sample has about 200,000 clones on record, about 94% of them singletons. Roughly 1% of the sample comes from the top ten.

About this clone itself: Its specific antigen is unknown. Qualities for individual bases were not recorded, and no much larger clone is one base off.

The chain is assembled from TRBV5-5 and TRBJ1-2; 9 bases in the junction line up with TRBD1. This clonotype was sampled from an adult who received the AZD1222 COVID-19 vaccine. Source: peripheral blood, taken 28 days after the second AZD1222 dose. The sequence in DNA is TGTGCCAGCAGACGGGACAGGGTCGGAGGCTACACCTTC. Translated, this gives CASRRDRVGGYTF.